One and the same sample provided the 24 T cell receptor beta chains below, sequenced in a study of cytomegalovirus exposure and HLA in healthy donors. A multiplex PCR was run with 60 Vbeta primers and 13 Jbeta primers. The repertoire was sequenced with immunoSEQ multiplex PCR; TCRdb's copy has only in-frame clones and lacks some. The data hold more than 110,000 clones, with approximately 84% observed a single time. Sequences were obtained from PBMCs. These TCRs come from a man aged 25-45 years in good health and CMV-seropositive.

The CDR3 spells CASTSIDRSSNQPQHF. The CDR3 region has the DNA TGTGCCAGTACCTCGATAGACAGGTCTTCCAATCAGCCCCAGCATTTT. J is TRBJ1-5 and V is TRBV19, with a weak D call TRBD1 (6 bases). Deletions cut 7 bases from V and 3 bases from J, with 19 bases between. CDR1 and CDR2 from the germline V gene are LNHDA and SQIVND (reference sequence). CDR3 length equals 16 residues. Using reference TRBV19 and TRBJ1-5 for the parts outside the CDR3, the full variable domain is DGGITQSPKYLFRKEGQNVTLSCEQNLNHDAMYWYRQDPGQGLRLIYYSQIVNDFQKGDIAEGYSVSREKKESFPLTVTSAQKNPTAFYLCASTSIDRSSNQPQHFGDGTRLSIL.

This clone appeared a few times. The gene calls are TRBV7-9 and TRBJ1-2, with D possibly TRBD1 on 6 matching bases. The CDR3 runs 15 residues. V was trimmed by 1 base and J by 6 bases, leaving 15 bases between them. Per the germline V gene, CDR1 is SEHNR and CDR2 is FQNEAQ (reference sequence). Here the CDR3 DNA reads TGTGCCAGCAGCTTAGAAGGGAACAGGGTCAATGGCTACACCTTC. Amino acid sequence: CASSLEGNRVNGYTF.

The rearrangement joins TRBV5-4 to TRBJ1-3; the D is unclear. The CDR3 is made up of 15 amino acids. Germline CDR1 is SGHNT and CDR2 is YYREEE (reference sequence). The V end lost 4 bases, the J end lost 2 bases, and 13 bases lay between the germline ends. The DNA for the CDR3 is TGTGCCAGCAGCCTGCACGGGAGCCCTGGAAACACCATATATTTT. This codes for CASSLHGSPGNTIYF.

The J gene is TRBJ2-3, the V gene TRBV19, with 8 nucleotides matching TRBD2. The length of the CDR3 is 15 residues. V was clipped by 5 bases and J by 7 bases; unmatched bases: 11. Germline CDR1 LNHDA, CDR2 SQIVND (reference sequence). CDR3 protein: CASSSSGGGANTQYF. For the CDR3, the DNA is TGTGCCAGTAGTTCGAGCGGGGGAGGGGCCAATACGCAGTATTTT.

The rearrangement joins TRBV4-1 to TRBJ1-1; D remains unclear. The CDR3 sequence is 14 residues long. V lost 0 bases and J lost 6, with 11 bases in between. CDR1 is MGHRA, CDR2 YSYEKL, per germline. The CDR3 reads CASSQENLGAEAFF. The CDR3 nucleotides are TGCGCCAGCAGCCAAGAAAACCTAGGAGCTGAAGCTTTCTTT.

For the CDR3, the DNA is TGTGCCACCGCCGAGGGGGCCCAAAGAGAAGCTTTCTTT. Amino acids: CATAEGAQREAFF. The chain employs TRBV15 and TRBJ1-1, with 7 bases matching TRBD1. V lost 8 bases, J lost 8 bases, and 11 bases stayed unmatched. The length of the CDR3 is 13 residues. Germline V lookup: CDR1 LNHNV, CDR2 YYDKDF (reference sequence).

The chain's CDR3 is CASSGPWGGTGELFF. Here the CDR3 DNA reads TGTGCCAGCAGCGGCCCCTGGGGAGGGACCGGGGAGCTGTTTTTT. The chain is built from TRBV9 and TRBJ2-2; TRBD2 aligns across 7 bases. Per germline, CDR1 SGDLS and CDR2 YYNGEE. V lost 3 bases and J lost 5; bases outside the gene matches: 7. The CDR3 is 15 residues long.

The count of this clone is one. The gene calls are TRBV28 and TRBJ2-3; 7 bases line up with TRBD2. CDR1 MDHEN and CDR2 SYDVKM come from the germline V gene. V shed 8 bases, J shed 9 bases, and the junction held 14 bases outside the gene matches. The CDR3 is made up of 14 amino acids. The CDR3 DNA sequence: TGTGCCAGCGGCCTAGCGGCACCCAGAGGGACGCAGTATTTT. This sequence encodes CASGLAAPRGTQYF.

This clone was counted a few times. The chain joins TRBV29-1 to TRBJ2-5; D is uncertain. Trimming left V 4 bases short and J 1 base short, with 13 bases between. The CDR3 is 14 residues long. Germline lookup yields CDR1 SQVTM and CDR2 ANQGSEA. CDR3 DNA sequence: TGCAGCGTTGTGCCGGGTCTGAGCCAAGAGACCCAGTACTTC. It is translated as CSVVPGLSQETQYF.

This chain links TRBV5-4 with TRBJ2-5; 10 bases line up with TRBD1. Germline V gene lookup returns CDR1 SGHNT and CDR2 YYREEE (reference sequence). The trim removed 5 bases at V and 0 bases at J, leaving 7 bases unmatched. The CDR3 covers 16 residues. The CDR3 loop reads CASRGRDRGNQETQYF. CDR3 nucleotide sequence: TGTGCCAGCAGGGGTAGGGACAGGGGAAACCAAGAGACCCAGTACTTC.

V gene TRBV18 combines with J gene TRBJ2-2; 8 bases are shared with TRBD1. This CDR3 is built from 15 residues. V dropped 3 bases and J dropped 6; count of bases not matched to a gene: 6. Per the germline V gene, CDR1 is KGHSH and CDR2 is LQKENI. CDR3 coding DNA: TGTGCCAGCTCACCGGGACAGGCCACAGCCGGGGAGCTGTTTTTT. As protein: CASSPGQATAGELFF.

The CDR3 sequence: CASSPPAGRGNTIYF. In DNA, the CDR3 is TGTGCCAGCTCACCACCTGCAGGGAGGGGAAACACCATATATTTT. The rearrangement links TRBV18 to TRBJ1-3, with a tentative D call TRBD1 (5 bases). The CDR3 runs 15 residues. Germline CDR1 KGHSH, CDR2 LQKENI. V dropped 0 bases and J dropped 4 bases, with 10 bases sitting between them.

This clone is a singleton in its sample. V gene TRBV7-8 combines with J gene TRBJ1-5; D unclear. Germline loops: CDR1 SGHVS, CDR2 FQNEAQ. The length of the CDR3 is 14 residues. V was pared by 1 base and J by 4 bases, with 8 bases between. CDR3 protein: CASSLGGGNQPQHF. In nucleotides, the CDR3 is TGTGCCAGCAGCTTAGGCGGCGGGAATCAGCCCCAGCATTTT.

The CDR3, as DNA: TGCGCCAGCAGTGAGGAGACTAGCGGGGACAATGAGCAGTTCTTC. Translating gives CASSEETSGDNEQFF. J is TRBJ2-1 and V is TRBV10-1; 11 bases align to TRBD2. The V gene end was trimmed by 2 bases and the J gene end by 5 bases; junction bases not matched to a gene: 2. The germline V gene has CDR1 WNHNN and CDR2 SYGVQD (reference sequence). This CDR3 has 15 residues.

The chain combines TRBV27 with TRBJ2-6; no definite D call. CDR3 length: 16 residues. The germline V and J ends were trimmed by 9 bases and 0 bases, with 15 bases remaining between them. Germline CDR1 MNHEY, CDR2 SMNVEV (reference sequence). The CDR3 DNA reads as TGTGCCAGTTCAACGGTGCTCGTCTCTGGGGCCAACGTCCTGACTTTC. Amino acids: CASSTVLVSGANVLTF.

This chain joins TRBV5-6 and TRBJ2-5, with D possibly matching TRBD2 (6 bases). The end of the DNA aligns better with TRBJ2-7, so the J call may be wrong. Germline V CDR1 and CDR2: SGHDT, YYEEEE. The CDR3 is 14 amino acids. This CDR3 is CASSFGSQAYEQYF. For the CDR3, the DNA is TGTGCCAGCAGCTTCGGGAGCCAGGCCTACGAGCAGTACTTC.

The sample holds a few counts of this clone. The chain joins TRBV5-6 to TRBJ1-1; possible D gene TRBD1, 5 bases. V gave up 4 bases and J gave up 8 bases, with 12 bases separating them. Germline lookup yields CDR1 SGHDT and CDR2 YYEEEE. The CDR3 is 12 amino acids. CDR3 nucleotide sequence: TGTGCCAGCAGCCCCCCGGGGGTAGAAGCTTTCTTT. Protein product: CASSPPGVEAFF.

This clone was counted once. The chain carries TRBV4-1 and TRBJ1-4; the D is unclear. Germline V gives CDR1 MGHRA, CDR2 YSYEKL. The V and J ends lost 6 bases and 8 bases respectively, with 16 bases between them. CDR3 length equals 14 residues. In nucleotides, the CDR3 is TGCGCCAGCAGGGAGACCCCGAGGGAAGAAAAACTGTTTTTT. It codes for CASRETPREEKLFF.

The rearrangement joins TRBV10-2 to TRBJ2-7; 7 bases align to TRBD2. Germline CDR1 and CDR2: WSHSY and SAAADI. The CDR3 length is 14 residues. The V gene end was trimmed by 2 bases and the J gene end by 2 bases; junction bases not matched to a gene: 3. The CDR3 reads CASSETSAPYEQYF. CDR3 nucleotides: TGCGCCAGCAGTGAGACTAGCGCGCCCTACGAGCAGTACTTC.

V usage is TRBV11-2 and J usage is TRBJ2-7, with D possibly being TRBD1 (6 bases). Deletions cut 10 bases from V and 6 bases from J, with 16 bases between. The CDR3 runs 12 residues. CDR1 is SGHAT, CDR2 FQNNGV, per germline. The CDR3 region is CATGKGGFEQYF. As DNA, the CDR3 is TGTGCCACTGGTAAAGGGGGTTTCGAGCAGTACTTC.

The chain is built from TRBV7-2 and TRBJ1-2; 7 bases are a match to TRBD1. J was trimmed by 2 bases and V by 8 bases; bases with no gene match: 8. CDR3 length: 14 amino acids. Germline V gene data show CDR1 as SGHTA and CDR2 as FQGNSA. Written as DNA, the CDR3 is TGTGCCAGCGGTCCGGGACAGCGCAACTATGGCTACACCTTC. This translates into CASGPGQRNYGYTF.

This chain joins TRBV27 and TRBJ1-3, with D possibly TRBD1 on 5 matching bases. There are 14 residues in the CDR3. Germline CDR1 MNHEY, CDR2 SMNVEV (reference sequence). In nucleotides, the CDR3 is TGTGCTTCAAGACAGACCAACTCTGGAAACACCATATATTTT. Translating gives CASRQTNSGNTIYF.

CDR3 coding DNA: TGTGCCAGCAGCCCCCCCCTAGCGGCTTCCTACAATGAGCAGTTCTTC. Translation gives CASSPPLAASYNEQFF. V gene TRBV9 combines with J gene TRBJ2-1; 7 bases match TRBD2. V was clipped by 4 bases and J by 1 base; unmatched bases: 8. Per the germline V gene, CDR1 is SGDLS and CDR2 is YYNGEE. The CDR3 runs to 16 residues. The full variable domain, in which reference TRBV9 and TRBJ2-1 provide the parts outside the CDR3, is DSGVTQTPKHLITATGQRVTLRCSPRSGDLSVYWYQQSLDQGLQFLIQYYNGEERAKGNILERFSAQQFPDLHSELNLSSLELGDSALYFCASSPPLAASYNEQFFGPGTRLTVL.

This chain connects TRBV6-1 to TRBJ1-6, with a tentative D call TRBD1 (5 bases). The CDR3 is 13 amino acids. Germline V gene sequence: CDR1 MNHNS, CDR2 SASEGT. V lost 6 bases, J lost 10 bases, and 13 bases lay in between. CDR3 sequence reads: CASSTKRGSPLHF. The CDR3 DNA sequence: TGTGCCAGCAGCACTAAACGGGGGTCACCCCTCCACTTT.